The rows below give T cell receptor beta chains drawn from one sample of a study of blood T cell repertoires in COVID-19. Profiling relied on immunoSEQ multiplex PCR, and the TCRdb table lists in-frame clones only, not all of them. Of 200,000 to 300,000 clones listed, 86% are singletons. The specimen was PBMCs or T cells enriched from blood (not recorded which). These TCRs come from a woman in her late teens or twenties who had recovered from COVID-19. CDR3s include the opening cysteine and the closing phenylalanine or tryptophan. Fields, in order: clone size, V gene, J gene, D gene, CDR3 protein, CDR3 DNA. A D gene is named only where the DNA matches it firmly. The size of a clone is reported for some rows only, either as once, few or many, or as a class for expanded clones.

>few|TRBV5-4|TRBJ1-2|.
CAHWVEGYGYTF
TGTGCCCACTGGGTGGAGGGCTATGGCTACACCTTC
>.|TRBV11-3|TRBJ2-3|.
CASSPRTEFGTDTQYF
TGTGCCAGCAGCCCGAGGACAGAATTCGGCACAGATACGCAGTATTTT
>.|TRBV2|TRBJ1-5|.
CASSEWPSNQPQHF
TGTGCCAGCAGTGAATGGCCTAGCAATCAGCCCCAGCATTTT
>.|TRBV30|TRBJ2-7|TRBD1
CAWSRDRAYEQYF
TGTGCCTGGAGCCGGGACAGGGCCTACGAGCAGTACTTC
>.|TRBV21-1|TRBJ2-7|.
CASSKKVTASSYEQYF
TGTGCCAGCAGCAAAAAGGTTACAGCCAGCTCCTACGAGCAGTACTTC
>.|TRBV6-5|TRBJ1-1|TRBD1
CASRPDRGWNTEAFF
TGTGCCAGCAGGCCAGACAGGGGATGGAACACTGAAGCTTTCTTT
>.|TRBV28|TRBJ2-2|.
CASSFPRQGTNSPYANTGELFF
TGTGCCAGCAGTTTCCCCCGGCAGGGTACAAACTCCCCTTACGCGAACACCGGGGAGCTGTTTTTT
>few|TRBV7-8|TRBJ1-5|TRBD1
CASSLVQGAQPQHF
TGTGCCAGCAGCTTAGTACAGGGGGCTCAGCCCCAGCATTTT
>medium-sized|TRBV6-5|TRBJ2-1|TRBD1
CASSLTGFYNEQFF
TGTGCCAGCAGCCTGACAGGGTTCTACAATGAGCAGTTCTTC
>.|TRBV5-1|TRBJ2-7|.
CASRPGEGYYEQYF
TGCGCCAGCAGACCAGGGGAGGGATACTACGAGCAGTACTTC
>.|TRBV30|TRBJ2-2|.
CAWSTDGFLRVIRTNTGELFF
TGTGCCTGGAGTACGGACGGATTCCTGAGGGTAATCCGCACGAACACCGGGGAGCTGTTTTTT
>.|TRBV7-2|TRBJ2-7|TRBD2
CASSLNGGSSYEQYF
TGTGCCAGCAGCTTAAACGGCGGGAGTAGCTACGAGCAGTACTTC
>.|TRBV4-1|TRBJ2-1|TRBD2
CASRGLAGNEQFF
TGCGCCAGCAGAGGACTAGCGGGGAATGAGCAGTTCTTC
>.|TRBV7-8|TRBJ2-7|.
CASRGDRLPYEQYF
TGTGCCAGCAGGGGAGACAGGTTACCCTACGAGCAGTACTTC
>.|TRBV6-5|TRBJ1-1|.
CASQYGGDLLDRAFF
TGTGCCAGCCAATATGGGGGCGACCTCCTCGATAGGGCTTTCTTT
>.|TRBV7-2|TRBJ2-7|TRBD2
CASSRTSGGYEQYF
TGTGCCAGCAGCCGCACTAGCGGGGGATACGAGCAGTACTTC
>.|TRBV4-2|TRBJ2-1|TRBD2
CASSQESGGDWNNEQFF
TGTGCCAGCAGCCAAGAGAGCGGGGGGGACTGGAACAATGAGCAGTTCTTC
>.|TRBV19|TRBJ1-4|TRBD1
CASSRTGRREKLFF
TGTGCCAGTAGCAGGACAGGGAGGCGTGAAAAACTGTTTTTT
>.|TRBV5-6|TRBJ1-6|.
CASSLASGETLHF
TGTGCCAGCAGCTTGGCAAGCGGTGAGACCCTCCACTTT
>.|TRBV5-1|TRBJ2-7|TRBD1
CASSPRQGEYEQYF
TGCGCCAGCAGCCCGAGACAGGGAGAGTACGAGCAGTACTTC
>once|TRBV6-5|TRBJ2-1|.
CASSYRGSNNEQFF
TGTGCCAGCAGTTACAGGGGGTCGAACAATGAGCAGTTCTTC
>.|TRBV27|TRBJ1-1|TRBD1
CASSLTGVDTEAFF
TGTGCCAGCAGTTTAACAGGGGTCGACACTGAAGCTTTCTTT
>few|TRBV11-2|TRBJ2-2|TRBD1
CASSFRGRAGELFF
TGTGCCAGCAGTTTCAGGGGGCGCGCCGGGGAGCTGTTTTTT
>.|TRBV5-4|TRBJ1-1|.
CASSFGLQNTEAFF
TGTGCCAGCAGCTTCGGACTTCAGAACACTGAAGCTTTCTTT
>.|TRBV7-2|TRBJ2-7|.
CASSSIIPTSYEQYF
TGTGCCAGCAGCTCCATAATACCGACTTCCTACGAGCAGTACTTC
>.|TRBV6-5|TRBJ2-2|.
CASSQAVLETGELFF
TGTGCCAGCAGTCAGGCCGTGCTGGAAACCGGGGAGCTGTTTTTT
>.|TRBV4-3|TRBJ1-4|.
CASSQATPGSRNGEKLFF
TGCGCCAGCAGCCAAGCGACTCCCGGGTCACGTAACGGGGAAAAACTGTTTTTT
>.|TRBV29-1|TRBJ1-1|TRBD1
CSAKTGGNTEAFF
TGCAGCGCTAAGACAGGGGGCAACACTGAAGCTTTCTTT
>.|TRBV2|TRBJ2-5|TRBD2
CASSVNGGAIETQYF
TGTGCCAGCAGTGTTAACGGGGGGGCCATAGAGACCCAGTACTTC
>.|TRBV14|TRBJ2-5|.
CASSPASIYETQYF
TGTGCCAGCAGCCCAGCTAGCATATATGAGACCCAGTACTTC
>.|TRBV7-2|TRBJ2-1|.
CASRPGGPNGEQFF
TGTGCCAGCAGACCGGGGGGCCCCAATGGTGAGCAGTTCTTC
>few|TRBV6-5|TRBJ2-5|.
CASSYERAAQETQYF
TGTGCCAGCAGTTATGAGAGGGCAGCACAAGAGACCCAGTACTTC
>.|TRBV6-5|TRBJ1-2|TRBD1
CASSPRTGVNGYTF
TGTGCCAGCAGTCCGCGGACAGGAGTGAATGGCTACACCTTC
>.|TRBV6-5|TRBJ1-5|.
CASTPDMGNQPQHF
TGTGCCAGCACCCCCGACATGGGCAATCAGCCCCAGCATTTT
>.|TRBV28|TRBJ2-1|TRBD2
CASSSLAGEFIVHNEQFF
TGTGCCAGCAGCTCACTAGCGGGAGAATTTATCGTCCACAATGAGCAGTTCTTC
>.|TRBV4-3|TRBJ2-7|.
CASSQGYRGSYEQYF
TGCGCCAGCAGCCAAGGGTATCGGGGGTCCTACGAGCAGTACTTC
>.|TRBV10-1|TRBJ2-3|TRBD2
CASSLAGGGTDTQYF
TGCGCCAGCAGTCTAGCGGGAGGCGGCACAGATACGCAGTATTTT
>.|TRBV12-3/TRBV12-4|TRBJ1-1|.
CASSIRDTEAFF
TGTGCCAGCAGTATCAGGGACACTGAAGCTTTCTTT
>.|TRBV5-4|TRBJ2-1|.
CASRFEGPYNEQFF
TGTGCCAGCAGATTTGAGGGTCCCTACAATGAGCAGTTCTTC
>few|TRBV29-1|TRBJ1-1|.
CSVERGHTNTEAFF
TGCAGCGTTGAGAGGGGACATACCAACACTGAAGCTTTCTTT
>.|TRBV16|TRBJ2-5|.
CASSQYGDTRETQYF
TGTGCCAGCAGCCAATACGGGGACACTAGAGAGACCCAGTACTTC
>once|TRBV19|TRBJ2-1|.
CASSAWNSGAFF
TGTGCCAGTAGTGCCTGGAACAGTGGCGCGTTCTTC
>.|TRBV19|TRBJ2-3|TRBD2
CASKVGGSDTQYF
TGTGCCAGTAAGGTGGGAGGGTCAGATACGCAGTATTTT
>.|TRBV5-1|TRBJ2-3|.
CASSSTGDTQYF
TGCGCCAGCAGCTCGACTGGGGATACGCAGTATTTT